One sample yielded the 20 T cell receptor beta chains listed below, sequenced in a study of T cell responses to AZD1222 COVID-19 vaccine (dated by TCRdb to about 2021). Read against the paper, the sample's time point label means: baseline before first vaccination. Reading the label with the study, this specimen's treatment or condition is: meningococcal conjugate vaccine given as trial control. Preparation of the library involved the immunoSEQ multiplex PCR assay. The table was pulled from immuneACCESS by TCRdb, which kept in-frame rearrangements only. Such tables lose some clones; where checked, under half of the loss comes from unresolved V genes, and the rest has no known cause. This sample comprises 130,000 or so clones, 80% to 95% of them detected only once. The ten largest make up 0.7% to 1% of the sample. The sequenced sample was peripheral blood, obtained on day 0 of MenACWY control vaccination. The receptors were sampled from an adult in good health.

The DNA for the CDR3 is TGTGCCAGCAGCGGGACAGCCATAGAGACAAGGGAGCAGTTCTTC. It yields the protein CASSGTAIETREQFF. The genes are TRBV7-9 and TRBJ2-1; 7 bases are shared with TRBD1. From germline, CDR1 is SEHNR and CDR2 FQNEAQ (reference sequence). CDR3 size: 15 residues. V was pared by 5 bases and J by 10 bases, with 14 bases of the junction left unmatched.

The CDR3 sequence is CASSQIGQGAYGYTF. The CDR3 DNA follows: TGCGCCAGCAGCCAGATCGGACAGGGGGCATATGGCTACACCTTC. The chain joins TRBV4-1 to TRBJ1-2; 11 nucleotides line up with TRBD1. The CDR3 runs 15 residues. With 3 bases clipped from V and 5 bases from J, the junction kept 5 bases outside the gene matches. Germline CDR1 is MGHRA and CDR2 is YSYEKL.

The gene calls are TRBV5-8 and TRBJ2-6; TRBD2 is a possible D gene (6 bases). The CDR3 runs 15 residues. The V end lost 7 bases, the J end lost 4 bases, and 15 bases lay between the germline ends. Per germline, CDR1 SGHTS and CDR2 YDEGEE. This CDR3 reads CASGAGFSGANVLTF. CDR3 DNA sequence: TGTGCCAGCGGGGCGGGGTTCTCCGGGGCCAACGTCCTGACTTTC.

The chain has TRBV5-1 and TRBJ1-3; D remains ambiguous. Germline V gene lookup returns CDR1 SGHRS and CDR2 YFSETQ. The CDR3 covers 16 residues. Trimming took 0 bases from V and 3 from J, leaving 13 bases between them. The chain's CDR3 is CASSLATQSYGNTIYF. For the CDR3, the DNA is TGCGCCAGCAGCTTGGCTACCCAGTCTTATGGAAACACCATATATTTT.

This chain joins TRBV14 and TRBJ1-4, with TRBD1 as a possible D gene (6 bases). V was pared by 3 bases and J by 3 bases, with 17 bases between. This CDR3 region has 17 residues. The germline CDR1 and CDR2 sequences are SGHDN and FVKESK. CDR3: CASSQPARGRANEKLFF. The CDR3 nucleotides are TGTGCCAGCAGCCAGCCGGCGAGGGGGAGGGCTAATGAAAAACTGTTTTTT. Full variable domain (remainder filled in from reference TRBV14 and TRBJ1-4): EAGVTQFPSHSVIEKGQTVTLRCDPISGHDNLYWYRRVMGKEIKFLLHFVKESKQDESGMPNNRFLAERTGGTYSTLKVQPAELEDSGVYFCASSQPARGRANEKLFFGSGTQLSVL.

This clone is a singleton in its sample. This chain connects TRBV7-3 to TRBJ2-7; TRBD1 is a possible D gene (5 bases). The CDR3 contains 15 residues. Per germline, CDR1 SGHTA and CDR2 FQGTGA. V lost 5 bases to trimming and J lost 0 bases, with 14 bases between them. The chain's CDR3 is CASSPDSHRSYEQYF. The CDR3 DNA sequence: TGTGCCAGCAGCCCAGACAGCCACCGCTCCTACGAGCAGTACTTC. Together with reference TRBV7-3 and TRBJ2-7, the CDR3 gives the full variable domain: GAGVSQTPSNKVTEKGKYVELRCDPISGHTALYWYRQSLGQGPEFLIYFQGTGAADDSGLPNDRFFAVRPEGSVSTLKIQRTERGDSAVYLCASSPDSHRSYEQYFGPGTRLTVT.

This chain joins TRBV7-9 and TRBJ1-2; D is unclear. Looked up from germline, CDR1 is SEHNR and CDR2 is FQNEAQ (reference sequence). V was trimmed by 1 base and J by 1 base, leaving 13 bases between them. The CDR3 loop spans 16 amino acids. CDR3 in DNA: TGTGCCAGCAGCTTAGAAGGGCCAGCAGATAACTATGGCTACACCTTC. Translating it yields CASSLEGPADNYGYTF. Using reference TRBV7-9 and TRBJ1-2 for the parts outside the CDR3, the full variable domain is DTGVSQNPRHKITKRGQNVTFRCDPISEHNRLYWYRQTLGQGPEFLTYFQNEAQLEKSRLLSDRFSAERPKGSFSTLEIQRTEQGDSAMYLCASSLEGPADNYGYTFGSGTRLTVV.

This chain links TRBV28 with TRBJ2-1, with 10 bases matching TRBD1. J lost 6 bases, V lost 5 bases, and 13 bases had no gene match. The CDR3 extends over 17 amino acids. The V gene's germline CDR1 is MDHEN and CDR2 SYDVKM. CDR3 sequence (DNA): TGTGCCAGCAGTCCAACCACGGGGGGACAGGGGACCAATGAGCAGTTCTTC. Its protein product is CASSPTTGGQGTNEQFF.

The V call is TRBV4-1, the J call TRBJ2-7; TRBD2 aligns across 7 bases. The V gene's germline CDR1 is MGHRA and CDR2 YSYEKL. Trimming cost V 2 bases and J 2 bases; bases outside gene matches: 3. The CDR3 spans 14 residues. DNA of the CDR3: TGCGCCAGCAGCCAATTAAGCGGGACCTACGAGCAGTACTTC. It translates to CASSQLSGTYEQYF.

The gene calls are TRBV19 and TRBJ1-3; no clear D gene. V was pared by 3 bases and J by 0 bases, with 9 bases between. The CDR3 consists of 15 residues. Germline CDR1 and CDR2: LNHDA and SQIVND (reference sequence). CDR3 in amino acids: CASSIDTHSGNTIYF. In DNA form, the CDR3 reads TGTGCCAGTAGTATCGACACACACTCTGGAAACACCATATATTTT.

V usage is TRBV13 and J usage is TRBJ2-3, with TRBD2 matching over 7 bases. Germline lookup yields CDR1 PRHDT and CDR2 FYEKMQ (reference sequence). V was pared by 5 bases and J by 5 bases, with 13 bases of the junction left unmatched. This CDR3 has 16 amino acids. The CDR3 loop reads CASSLFSAGVVDTQYF. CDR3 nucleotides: TGTGCCAGCAGCCTGTTTTCCGCGGGAGTAGTAGATACGCAGTATTTT.

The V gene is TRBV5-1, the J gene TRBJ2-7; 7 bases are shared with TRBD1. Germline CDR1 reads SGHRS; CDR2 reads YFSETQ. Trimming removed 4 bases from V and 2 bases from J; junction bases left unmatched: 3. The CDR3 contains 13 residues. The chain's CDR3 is CASSRGQPYEQYF. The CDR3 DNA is TGCGCCAGCAGCCGGGGACAGCCCTACGAGCAGTACTTC.

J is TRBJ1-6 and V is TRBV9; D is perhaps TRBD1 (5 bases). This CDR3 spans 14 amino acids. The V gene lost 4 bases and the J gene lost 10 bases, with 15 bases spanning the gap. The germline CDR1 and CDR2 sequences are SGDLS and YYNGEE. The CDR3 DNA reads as TGTGCCAGCAGCCGGGGACTGCTGGAATCACCCCTCCACTTT. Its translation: CASSRGLLESPLHF.

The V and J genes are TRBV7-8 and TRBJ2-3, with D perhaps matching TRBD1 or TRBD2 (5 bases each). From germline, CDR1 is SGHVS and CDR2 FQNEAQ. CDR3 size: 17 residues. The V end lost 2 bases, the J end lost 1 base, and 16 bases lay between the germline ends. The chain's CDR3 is CASSLFPDKRGTDTQYF. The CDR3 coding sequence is TGTGCCAGCAGCTTATTCCCGGACAAGAGGGGCACAGATACGCAGTATTTT.

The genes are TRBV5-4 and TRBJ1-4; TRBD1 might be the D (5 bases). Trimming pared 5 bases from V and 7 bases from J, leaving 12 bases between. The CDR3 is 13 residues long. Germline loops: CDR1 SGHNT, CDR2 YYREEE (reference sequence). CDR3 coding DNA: TGTGCCAGCAGGTACCCCGACAGTGAAAAACTGTTTTTT. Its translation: CASRYPDSEKLFF.

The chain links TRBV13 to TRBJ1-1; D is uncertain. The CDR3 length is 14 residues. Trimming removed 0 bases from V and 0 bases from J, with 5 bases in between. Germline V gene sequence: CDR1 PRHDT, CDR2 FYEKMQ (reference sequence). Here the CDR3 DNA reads TGTGCCAGCAGCTTAGGACGTTTGAACACTGAAGCTTTCTTT. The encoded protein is CASSLGRLNTEAFF.

The CDR3 region is CASSPLRLAEGGTYEQYF. CDR3 nucleotide sequence: TGTGCCAGCAGCCCCCTTCGACTAGCGGAGGGTGGAACCTACGAGCAGTACTTC. The chain employs TRBV11-2 and TRBJ2-7; 9 nucleotides align to TRBD2. Germline V gene lookup returns CDR1 SGHAT and CDR2 FQNNGV. The ends lost 5 bases at V and 2 bases at J; junction bases unmatched: 16. This CDR3 is 18 amino acids long.

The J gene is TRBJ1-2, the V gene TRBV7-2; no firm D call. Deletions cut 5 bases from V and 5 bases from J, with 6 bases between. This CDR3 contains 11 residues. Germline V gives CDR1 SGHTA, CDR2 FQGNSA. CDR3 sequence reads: CASSVIYGYTF. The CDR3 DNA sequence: TGTGCCAGCAGCGTTATATATGGCTACACCTTC.

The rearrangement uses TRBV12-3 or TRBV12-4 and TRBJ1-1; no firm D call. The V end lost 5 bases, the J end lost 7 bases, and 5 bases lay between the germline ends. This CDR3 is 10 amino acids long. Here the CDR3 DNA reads TGTGCCAGCAGTCTCGGTGAAGCTTTCTTT. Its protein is CASSLGEAFF.

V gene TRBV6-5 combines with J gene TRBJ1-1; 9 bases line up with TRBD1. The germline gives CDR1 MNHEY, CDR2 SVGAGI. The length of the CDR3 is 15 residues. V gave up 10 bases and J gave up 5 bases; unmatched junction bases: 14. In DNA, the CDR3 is TGTGCCACCAAGAGCCCGGACAGGGGTGAGACTGAAGCTTTCTTT. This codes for CATKSPDRGETEAFF.